This T cell receptor (beta chain) is from a study of T cells in narcolepsy. Study-level background: Enrolled donors included narcolepsy type 1 or type 2 patients and healthy controls. Findings of the study overall: Autoreactive clone sequences were missing from some blood memory CD4+ repertoires. Comparing one patient's CSF and blood CD4+ clonotypes highlighted HCRT- and TRIB2-specific autoreactive clonotypes. Autoreactive clonotypes reportedly recurred in blood of same and different patients, not controls.

The V gene's germline CDR1 is SGHTA and CDR2 FQGNSA. Trimming removed 3 bases from V and 3 bases from J, with 9 bases in between. This CDR3 comprises 15 residues. A note on this clone: Its antigen is undetermined.

This table comes from immunoSEQ multiplex PCR, and its TCRdb copy is limited to in-frame clones, with some not included. This sample has about 30,000 clones, with under 85% found just once. This clonotype was obtained from a human donor in good health. Material for sequencing was memory (CD45RA-) CD4+ T cells from blood. V is TRBV7-2 and J is TRBJ1-6, with D possibly matching TRBD1 (6 bases). The CDR3 reads CASSFRDNYNSPLHF. The CDR3 DNA is TGTGCCAGCAGCTTCCGGGACAACTATAATTCACCCCTCCACTTT.